This record concerns one T cell receptor (beta chain) sequence. The data were obtained in a study of PD-L1 blockade in urothelial cancer. Looking at the study overall: Bladder-origin urothelial cancer in males covered twenty-five of 29 patients. Median T cell yield per blood sample was about 140,000 cells.

The CDR3 totals 16 residues. V was clipped by 4 bases and J by 1 base; unmatched bases: 1. The germline V gene encodes CDR1 LGHNT and CDR2 FRNRAP. The time point is: peripheral blood 6 weeks after treatment start. The authors spiked synthetic TCR analog templates into each PCR. Produced via immunoSEQ multiplex PCR; TCRdb's table is partial and in-frame only. Of 100,000 to 150,000 clones in the sample, about 83% were seen once. The sample consisted of PBMCs, taken around atezolizumab (anti-PD-L1) treatment. This chain links TRBV12-5 with TRBJ2-1; 13 positions match TRBD2. This clonotype was obtained from a man in his forties or fifties with urothelial cancer. CDR3 DNA sequence: TGTGCTAGTGGTTCGGGACTAGCGGGATCCTACAATGAGCAGTTCTTC. Residues: CASGSGLAGSYNEQFF.